This TCR beta chain was observed in a study of regulatory T cells in long-lasting Graves disease. Points from the study as a whole: Segments TRBV28, TRBJ1-2 and TRBJ2-5 showed preferential usage in persistent disease. TCR diversity was lower in persistent Graves' patients than in newly diagnosed ones.

Building of the TCR beta libraries involved iRepertoire HTBI primers and Arm-PCR of CDR3 regions. Original data processing: In the combined samples, around 60 TRBV and 14 TRBJ segments were identified. TCRdb itself ran the multiplex PCR reads through MiXCR, one entry per CDR3 protein. It is TCRdb's table, rather than the study itself, that gives the V and J calls and clone size. Of 450,000 to 500,000 distinct CDR3 sequences listed, roughly 16% are singletons. Deletions cut 6 bases from V and 4 bases from J, with 17 bases between. The CDR3 sequence is 15 residues long. The V gene's germline CDR1 is MNHNS and CDR2 SASEGT. At least ten counts were recorded for this clonotype. What it binds is unknown. Indicated time point: newly diagnosed GD, antithyroid drugs for less than 3 months. TCR sequences were obtained from RNA taken from PBMCs. These data were likewise used in another study, on T cells in Graves' hyperthyroidism and ophthalmopathy. That work adds: The HTBI primer set served for first-round RT-PCR of the TCR CDR3.

The clonotype originates from a man aged 40-49 years with Graves disease. V is TRBV6-1 and J is TRBJ2-3; D possibly corresponds to TRBD2 (6 bases). The input for sequencing was peripheral blood mononuclear cells (PBMCs), taken at new diagnosis, from a patient treated with antithyroid drugs. This CDR3 is CASRARGTRPDTQYF. DNA of the CDR3: TGTGCCAGCAGGGCCCGTGGGACTCGGCCAGATACGCAGTATTTT.